Sequencing of this T cell receptor (beta chain) was carried out in a study of T cell repertoires in cytomegalovirus infection. Across the whole study: An indication of both CMV infection and matching HLA type came from public TCR beta signatures.

Between the trimmed V and J ends, which lost 2 bases and 2 bases, there was a span of 18 bases. Germline loops: CDR1 MDHEN, CDR2 SYDVKM. This CDR3 is 17 amino acids long. TCRdb re-called the reads through MiXCR, storing one row per CDR3 protein. The sample lists fewer than 250,000 distinct CDR3 sequences; under 25% were seen once. The table lists this clonotype with many counts. V gene TRBV28 combines with J gene TRBJ1-1; D possibly corresponds to TRBD1 (5 bases). This clonotype was obtained from a human donor in good health (CMV status not recorded). Some clones in this sample may be carry-over from other donors' samples. Sequenced input: CD8+ T cells from PBMCs. CDR3 residues: CASSLALAGGDNTEAFF. In DNA form, the CDR3 reads TGTGCCAGCAGTTTAGCCTTGGCGGGGGGGGATAACACTGAAGCTTTCTTT.